A single sample is the source of the 13 T cell receptor beta chains below, sequenced in a study of blood T cell repertoires in COVID-19. Generated by immunoSEQ multiplex PCR, the TCRdb table keeps only in-frame clones and is missing some. The sample shows tens of thousands of clones, around nine tenths of them seen only once. Material for sequencing was peripheral blood. These receptors were obtained from a woman aged 55-69 years with COVID-19, enrolled during active disease.

The chain couples TRBV2 to TRBJ1-5; D call uncertain. The V and J ends lost 3 bases and 0 bases respectively, with 6 bases between them. This CDR3 is 14 amino acids long. CDR1 and CDR2 from the germline V gene are SNHLY and FYNNEI. CDR3 region: CASSEVYSNQPQHF. Here the CDR3 DNA reads TGTGCCAGCAGTGAGGTCTATAGCAATCAGCCCCAGCATTTT.

The chain carries TRBV9 and TRBJ2-3; 11 nucleotides match TRBD2. The CDR3 totals 15 residues. J was trimmed by 3 bases and V by 4 bases; bases with no gene match: 4. Germline values: CDR1 SGDLS, CDR2 YYNGEE. CDR3 in amino acids: CASSKRLAGTDTQYF. The CDR3 DNA follows: TGTGCCAGCAGCAAACGACTAGCGGGGACAGATACGCAGTATTTT.

The rearrangement joins TRBV2 to TRBJ2-3, with D tentatively TRBD1 (6 bases). Trimming removed 5 bases from V and 0 bases from J, with 12 bases in between. Looked up from germline, CDR1 is SNHLY and CDR2 is FYNNEI. This CDR3 is built from 15 residues. The CDR3, as DNA: TGTGCCAGCAGTTCCGGACAGACCAGCACAGATACGCAGTATTTT. As protein: CASSSGQTSTDTQYF.

The J gene is TRBJ1-5, the V gene TRBV19; unclear D gene. Germline V gene data show CDR1 as LNHDA and CDR2 as SQIVND (reference sequence). The V gene lost 3 bases and the J gene lost 0 bases, with 12 bases spanning the gap. The CDR3 contains 16 residues. CDR3 bases: TGTGCCAGTAGTATCTGGGCAGTCAATAGCAATCAGCCCCAGCATTTT. Protein product: CASSIWAVNSNQPQHF.

This rearrangement joins TRBV25-1 to TRBJ1-3; D remains unclear. The CDR3 totals 14 residues. With 5 bases removed from V and 3 bases from J, the gap between germline ends came to 11 bases. Germline CDR1 MGHDK, CDR2 SYGVNS. CDR3 bases: TGTGCCAGCAGTCGACGAGGTTTTGGAAACACCATATATTTT. Translating gives CASSRRGFGNTIYF. Full variable domain (outside the CDR3, taken from reference TRBV25-1 and TRBJ1-3): EADIYQTPRYLVIGTGKKITLECSQTMGHDKMYWYQQDPGMELHLIHYSYGVNSTEKGDLSSESTVSRIRTEHFPLTLESARPSHTSQYLCASSRRGFGNTIYFGEGSWLTVV.

The rearrangement links TRBV11-3 to TRBJ2-3; TRBD2 might be the D (5 bases). This CDR3 has 15 residues. The germline CDR1 and CDR2 sequences are SGHNT and YENEEA. V lost 2 bases, J lost 0 bases, and 9 bases lay in between. The chain's CDR3 is CASSLSRTSTDTQYF. For the CDR3, the DNA is TGTGCCAGCAGCTTATCCCGGACTAGCACAGATACGCAGTATTTT.

The chain couples TRBV24-1 to TRBJ2-2, with D maybe TRBD1 (5 bases). The length of the CDR3 is 16 residues. Germline V gene data show CDR1 as KGHDR and CDR2 as SFDVKD. The germline V and J ends were trimmed by 4 bases and 3 bases, with 14 bases remaining between them. CDR3 loop: CATSDAGIRDTGELFF. For the CDR3, the DNA is TGTGCCACCAGTGACGCAGGGATACGTGACACCGGGGAGCTGTTTTTT.

This chain joins TRBV6-1 and TRBJ1-2; D remains unclear. Germline loops: CDR1 MNHNS, CDR2 SASEGT. The CDR3 has 14 residues. V gave up 0 bases and J gave up 5 bases, with 10 bases separating them. The CDR3 here is CASSEAAGDYGYTF. CDR3 nucleotide sequence: TGTGCCAGCAGTGAAGCGGCAGGCGATTATGGCTACACCTTC.

This chain uses TRBV24-1 with TRBJ2-7; 7 bases map to TRBD1. Germline values: CDR1 KGHDR, CDR2 SFDVKD. The CDR3 length is 16 residues. J gave up 0 bases and V 3 bases, and 7 bases lay outside the gene matches. The CDR3 here is CATSDHPGQSSYEQYF. The CDR3 DNA sequence: TGTGCCACCAGTGATCATCCGGGACAGAGCTCCTACGAGCAGTACTTC.

The chain has TRBV5-1 and TRBJ1-2, with 9 bases that match TRBD1. The germline V gene has CDR1 SGHRS and CDR2 YFSETQ. With 4 bases clipped from V and 7 bases from J, the junction kept 8 bases outside the gene matches. CDR3 size: 14 residues. In nucleotides, the CDR3 is TGCGCCAGCAGCCCCGGACAGGGGATCATTGGCTACACCTTC. Its translation is CASSPGQGIIGYTF.

The chain uses TRBV6-2 or TRBV6-3 and TRBJ1-5; D call uncertain. The CDR3 is 14 residues long. Between the trimmed V and J ends, which lost 1 base and 3 bases, there was a span of 7 bases. Germline values: CDR1 MNHEY, CDR2 SVGEGT. As DNA, the CDR3 is TGTGCCAGCAGTTACTTCCGGGTCAATCAGCCCCAGCATTTT. The encoded protein is CASSYFRVNQPQHF.

The rearrangement joins TRBV19 to TRBJ1-1, with 8 bases identical to TRBD1. The CDR3 length is 13 residues. The V and J ends lost 4 bases and 5 bases, in that order; junction bases with no gene match: 3. The germline gives CDR1 LNHDA, CDR2 SQIVND (reference sequence). CDR3 residues: CASSTTGGTEAFF. The CDR3 nucleotides are TGTGCCAGTAGTACAACAGGGGGGACTGAAGCTTTCTTT.

V usage is TRBV29-1 and J usage is TRBJ1-2; 7 bases are a match to TRBD1. The V segment lost 2 bases and the J segment 5 bases; nucleotides outside the gene matches: 5. CDR1 is SQVTM and CDR2 is ANQGSEA in the germline V gene. This CDR3 comprises 13 residues. CDR3 amino acids: CSVESRDRYGYTF. In nucleotides, the CDR3 is TGCAGCGTTGAAAGCCGGGACAGATATGGCTACACCTTC.